This T cell receptor beta chain derives from a study of regulatory T cells in long-lasting Graves disease. Findings and caveats of the study: Researchers examined only peripheral blood and not thyroid tissue. Persistent patients shared 2,500 to 3,000 public clonotypes among themselves. Newly diagnosed patients shared fewer, at 900 to 1,000. The TCR repertoire of persistent Graves' patients was less diverse than that of newly diagnosed ones.

Turning to this clonotype: Its antigen is not known.

Both iRepertoire HTBI primers and Arm-PCR of CDR3 regions were used to build the TCR beta libraries. TCRdb passed the multiplex PCR reads through MiXCR, listing each CDR3 protein once. The top ten hold under 55% of the sample, which has hundreds of thousands of distinct CDR3 sequences, about 32% seen once. Time point specified: persistent/refractory GD, antithyroid drugs over 5 years with positive TRAb. PBMC RNA served as the TCR library source. The specimen was peripheral blood mononuclear cells (PBMCs), collected when the disease was refractory, from a patient treated with antithyroid drugs. This receptor was identified in a female donor with Graves disease.

The DNA for the CDR3 is TGTGCCAGCAGCGAAACAGGGAGCCGAGGAGCTTTCTTT. Translation: CASSETGSRGAFF. This chain uses TRBV25-1 with TRBJ1-1; D is perhaps TRBD1 (6 bases). The V end lost 6 bases, the J end lost 10 bases, and 18 bases lay between the germline ends. CDR1 MGHDK and CDR2 SYGVNS come from the germline V gene. CDR3 length: 13 amino acids.